Given below is one T cell receptor beta chain in context. Its antigen is unknown. The same CDR3 is also encoded by other DNA sequences in this sample. The data were taken from a study of T cell responses to AZD1222 COVID-19 vaccine. Study-level findings and limits: Compared with day 0, the breadth and depth of the Spike-specific TCR repertoire rose significantly after two doses of AZD1222. White British donors predominated, females outnumbered males, and clonal diversity was possibly underestimated.

Profiled with immunoSEQ multiplex PCR; TCRdb holds only in-frame clones, not every one. The top ten clones hold 6.9% of a sample with 100,000 to 150,000 clones, about nine tenths of them seen once. This specimen consisted of peripheral blood, obtained on day 0 of AZD1222 vaccination. This clonotype originated in an adult in good health.

The CDR3 coding sequence is TGTGCCAGCAGCTTAGCGTCCGTTAACACTGAAGCTTTCTTT. Translation gives CASSLASVNTEAFF. The chain uses TRBV7-2 and TRBJ1-1; D not resolved. The V and J ends lost 0 bases and 2 bases respectively, with 7 bases between them. CDR3 length: 14 amino acids. Germline V CDR1 and CDR2: SGHTA, FQGNSA.